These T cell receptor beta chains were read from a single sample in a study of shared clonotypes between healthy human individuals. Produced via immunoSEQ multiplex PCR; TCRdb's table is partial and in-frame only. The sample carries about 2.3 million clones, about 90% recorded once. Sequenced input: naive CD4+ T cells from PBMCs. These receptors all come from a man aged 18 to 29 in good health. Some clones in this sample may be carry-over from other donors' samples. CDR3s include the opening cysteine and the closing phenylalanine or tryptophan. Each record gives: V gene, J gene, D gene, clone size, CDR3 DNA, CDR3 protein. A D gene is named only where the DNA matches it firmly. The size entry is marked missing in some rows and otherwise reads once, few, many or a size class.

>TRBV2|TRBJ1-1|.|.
TGTGCCAGCAGCCCCGTGGGGCGGAACACTGAAGCTTTCTTT
CASSPVGRNTEAFF
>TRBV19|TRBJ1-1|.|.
TGTGCCAGTAAGCCGGGACCGCGGAACACTGAAGCTTTCTTT
CASKPGPRNTEAFF
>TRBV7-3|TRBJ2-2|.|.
TGTGCCAGCTCAGAGGGGACCGGGGAGCTGTTTTTT
CASSEGTGELFF
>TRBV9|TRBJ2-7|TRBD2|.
TGTGCCAGCAGCGCTCGTAGCGGGAGTGGTGAGCAGTACTTC
CASSARSGSGEQYF
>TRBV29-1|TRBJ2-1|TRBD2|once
TGCAGCGTTGAGAGGGGACTAGCAGTCAATGAGCAGTTCTTC
CSVERGLAVNEQFF
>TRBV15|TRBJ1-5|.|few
TGTGCCACCAGCAGATCCACAGGAGCCGATAGCAATCAGCCCCAGCATTTT
CATSRSTGADSNQPQHF
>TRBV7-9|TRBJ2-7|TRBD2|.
TGTGCCAGCAGCTTAGAGGTAGCGGGACCCTACGAGCAGTACTTC
CASSLEVAGPYEQYF
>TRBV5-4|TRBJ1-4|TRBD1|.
TGTGCCAGCAGCCAGACAGGGGGCCAGGCGGAACTGTTTTTT
CASSQTGGQAELFF
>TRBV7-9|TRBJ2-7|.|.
TGTGCCAGCAGCTTAGGCAGGGACTACGAGCAGTACTTC
CASSLGRDYEQYF
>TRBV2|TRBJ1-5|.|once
TGTGCCAGCGGGTCCCGATCAGGGCTTAGCCAGCCCCAGCATTTT
CASGSRSGLSQPQHF
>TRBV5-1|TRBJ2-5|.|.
TGCGCCAGCAGCCCTGGAGCGGAGGACAGACAAGAGACCCAGTACTTC
CASSPGAEDRQETQYF
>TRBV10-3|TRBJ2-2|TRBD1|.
TGTGCCATCAGAACAGGGGACAGAACCTACACCGGGGAGCTGTTTTTT
CAIRTGDRTYTGELFF
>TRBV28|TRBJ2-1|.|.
TGTGCCAGCCAAAGCTCCTACAATGAGCAGTTCTTC
CASQSSYNEQFF
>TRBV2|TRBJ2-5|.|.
TGTGCCAGCAGTGAAGCGCTTGGGGGGGAGACCCAGTACTTC
CASSEALGGETQYF
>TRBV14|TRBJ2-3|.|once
TGTGCCAGCAGCCCCCCAAGAGGGATCCTCACAGATACGCAGTATTTT
CASSPPRGILTDTQYF
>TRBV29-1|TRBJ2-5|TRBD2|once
TGCAGCGTCTCCGGCGGGAGGGAGGGAGAGACCCAGTACTTC
CSVSGGREGETQYF
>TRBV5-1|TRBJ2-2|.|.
TGCGCCAGCAGCTTGGGACAGTTTTCCGGGGAGCTGTTTTTT
CASSLGQFSGELFF
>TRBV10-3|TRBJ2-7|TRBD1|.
TGTGCCACCCGCACTGGGACAGGGGTTTTCGAGCAGTACTTC
CATRTGTGVFEQYF
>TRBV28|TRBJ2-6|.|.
TGTGCCAGCAGCTCGGGCGCGAGCTCTGGGGCCAACGTCCTGACTTTC
CASSSGASSGANVLTF
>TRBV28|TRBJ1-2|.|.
TGTGCCAGCAAAAAGGGGCTAGCGGCTTATGGCTACACCTTC
CASKKGLAAYGYTF
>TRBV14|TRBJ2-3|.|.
TGTGCCAGCAGCTCTAGCCCAGTTACGCAGTATTTT
CASSSSPVTQYF
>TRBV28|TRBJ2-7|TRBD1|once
TGTGCCAGCAGTATAGGGACAGGCCCATCCTACGAGCAGTACTTC
CASSIGTGPSYEQYF
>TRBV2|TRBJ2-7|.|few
TGTGCCAGCCGGACGGCAGCCTACGAGCAGTACTTC
CASRTAAYEQYF
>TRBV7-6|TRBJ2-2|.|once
TGTGCCAGCAGCCCAGACGATGGGGGCGGGGAGCTGTTTTTT
CASSPDDGGGELFF
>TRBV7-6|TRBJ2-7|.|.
TGTGCCAGCAGCTTAGCGCGGGTAGGCGAGCAGTACTTC
CASSLARVGEQYF
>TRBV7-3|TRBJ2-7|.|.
TGTGCCAGCAGCTTAACGCCCGGGCTCAATAACGAGCAGTACTTC
CASSLTPGLNNEQYF
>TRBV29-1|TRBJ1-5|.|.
TGCAGCGTTGTCCGGACCGGGGAAGGGAAACAGCCCCAGCATTTT
CSVVRTGEGKQPQHF
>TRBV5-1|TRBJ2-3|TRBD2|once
TGCGCCAGCAATTCAGCGGGGAGAACAGATACGCAGTATTTT
CASNSAGRTDTQYF
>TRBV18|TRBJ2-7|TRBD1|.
TGTGCCAGCTTATCTAGATGGGACAGCCAAAGCTCCTACGAGCAGTACTTC
CASLSRWDSQSSYEQYF
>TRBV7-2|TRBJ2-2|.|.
TGTGCCAGCAGCGTACAGGGTCTCAGGGCCGGGGAGCTGTTTTTT
CASSVQGLRAGELFF
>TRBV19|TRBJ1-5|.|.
TGTGCCAGTAGTATAGGTATGGGGAGTCAGCCCCAGCATTTT
CASSIGMGSQPQHF
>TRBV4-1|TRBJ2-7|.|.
TGCGCCAGCAGCCAAGAGGACAGCACCCCGGGGTACTTC
CASSQEDSTPGYF
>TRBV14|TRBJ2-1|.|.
TGTGCCAGCAGCCGACGGGGGGCGGAATCCTACAATGAGCAGTTCTTC
CASSRRGAESYNEQFF
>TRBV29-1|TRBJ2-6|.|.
TGCAGCGTTGCGTGGTCTGGGGCCAACGTCCTGACTTTC
CSVAWSGANVLTF
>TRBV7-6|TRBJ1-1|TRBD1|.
TGTGCCAGCAGCTTAGCGGGGACAGGGGGGACTGAAGCTTTCTTT
CASSLAGTGGTEAFF
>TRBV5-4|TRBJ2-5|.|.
TGTGCCAGCAGCGCGGACGTGGGGGAGACCCAGTACTTC
CASSADVGETQYF
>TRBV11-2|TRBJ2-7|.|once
TGTGCCAGCAGCTTAGATAGAGGGAGCAGATCCTACGAGCAGTACTTC
CASSLDRGSRSYEQYF
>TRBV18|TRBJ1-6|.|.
TGTGCCAGCTCACCAGCAACAGGGCTCCCCCACTTT
CASSPATGLPHF
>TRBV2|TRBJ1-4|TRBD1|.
TGTGCCAGCAGTGCCTCCCCCCGGGACAGGTCTCGTCAACTGTTTTTT
CASSASPRDRSRQLFF
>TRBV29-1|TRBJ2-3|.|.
TGCAGCGTTGTAGGGCGGGATACGCAGTATTTT
CSVVGRDTQYF
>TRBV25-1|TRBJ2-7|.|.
TGTGCCAGCAGTGCCCCCTGGGAGGACGAGCAGTACTTC
CASSAPWEDEQYF